What follows is one TCR beta chain and its context. This record belongs to a study of blood T cell repertoires in COVID-19. The germline CDR1 and CDR2 sequences are ENHRY and SYGVKD. The CDR3 loop spans 15 amino acids. Deletions cut 4 bases from V and 6 bases from J, with 19 bases between. The assay was immunoSEQ multiplex PCR, and TCRdb's table has in-frame clones only and misses some. The top ten clones hold 0.95% to 1.2% of a sample with hundreds of thousands of clones, around 91% of them seen once. V usage is TRBV10-3 and J usage is TRBJ2-7; weak D call: TRBD2 (7 bases). Input material: PBMCs or T cells enriched from blood (not recorded which). This receptor was obtained from a man aged 25-45 years who had recovered from COVID-19. The CDR3 protein is CAISGQQGPGGEQYF. The CDR3 DNA sequence: TGTGCCATCAGTGGACAACAGGGCCCGGGGGGCGAGCAGTACTTC.